This T cell receptor (beta chain) was recovered during a study of tumor-infiltrating lymphocytes in oesophageal squamous cell carcinoma. TCRdb reanalysed the PCR reads using MiXCR and keeps one entry per CDR3 protein. The sample has over 10,000 distinct CDR3 sequences, roughly half seen once. Sequenced input: esophageal tumor tissue. The receptor's source is a male donor with esophageal squamous cell carcinoma.

The CDR3 nucleotides are TGTGCCAGCAGCTTAGACGGGGTGGCCTATAATTCACCCCTCCACTTT. The encoded protein is CASSLDGVAYNSPLHF. V is TRBV11-3 and J is TRBJ1-6; D ambiguous. There are 16 residues in the CDR3. Germline values: CDR1 SGHNT, CDR2 YENEEA. V was cut by 0 bases and J by 2 bases, with 8 bases left in between. Full variable domain (outside the CDR3, taken from reference TRBV11-3 and TRBJ1-6): EAGVVQSPRYKIIEKKQPVAFWCNPISGHNTLYWYLQNLGQGPELLIRYENEEAVDDSQLPKDRFSAERLKGVDSTLKIQPAELGDSAVYLCASSLDGVAYNSPLHFGNGTRLTVT.